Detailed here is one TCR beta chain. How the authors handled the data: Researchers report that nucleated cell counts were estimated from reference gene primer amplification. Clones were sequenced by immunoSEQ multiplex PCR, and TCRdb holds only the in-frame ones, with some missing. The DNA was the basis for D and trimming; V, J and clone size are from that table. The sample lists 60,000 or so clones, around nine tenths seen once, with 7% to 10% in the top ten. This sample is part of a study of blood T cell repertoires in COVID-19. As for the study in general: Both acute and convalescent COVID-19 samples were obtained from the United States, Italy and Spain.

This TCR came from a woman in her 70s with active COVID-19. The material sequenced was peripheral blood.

Here the CDR3 reads CASSFANSDPNTEAFF. DNA for the CDR3: TGTGCCAGCTCTTTTGCTAATTCCGATCCGAACACTGAAGCTTTCTTT. This sequence joins TRBV18 and TRBJ1-1; D is unclear. Germline CDR1 is KGHSH and CDR2 is LQKENI. The CDR3 spans 16 residues. Trimming removed 6 bases from V and 1 base from J, with 18 bases in between.